This T cell receptor (beta chain) derives from a study of shared clonotypes between healthy human individuals. Study-wide results and limits: Limitation of the genetic and exposure-history diversity represented came from the few donors.

In germline, CDR1 is MGHRA, CDR2 YSYEKL. CDR3 size: 15 residues. The V gene lost 2 bases and the J gene lost 1 base, with 9 bases spanning the gap. This clone occurred once. As yet, its antigen is unknown. The naive CD8 population came from CD45RO-negative cells selected for CCR7, without terminally differentiated effector memory CD45RA+ cells. Sequencing used immunoSEQ multiplex PCR; TCRdb keeps in-frame clones, though not all of them. The repertoire holds millions of clones, with roughly 94% as singletons. Sequencing used naive CD8+ T cells sorted from blood. The TCR comes from a man younger than 35 in good health. The chain couples TRBV4-1 to TRBJ1-5; D gene unclear. DNA for the CDR3: TGCGCCAGCAGCCAAAACGACGGCAGCAATCAGCCCCAGCATTTT. Translation gives CASSQNDGSNQPQHF.